This T cell receptor beta chain was found in a study of T cell changes during pregnancy in multiple sclerosis (dated by TCRdb to the late 2010s). Turning to the overall study: Changes in the T cell repertoire over the course of pregnancy were examined in this study in women with multiple sclerosis.

Measured from the cysteine to the phenylalanine, the CDR3 is 16 residues long. Kept here is only the CDR3 DNA, which spans 48 bases and is read in frame from base 1. From a lookup of the germline V gene, CDR1 and CDR2 are MNHEY and SVGAGI. V trim: 4 bases; J trim: 6 bases; unmatched bases: 8. This clone was detected only a few times. Its recognized antigen is unknown. No base-level quality is on record; no much larger clone is a single base apart. This sample includes further DNA sequences coding for the same CDR3. Library preparation employed the immunoSEQ multiplex PCR assay. In TCRdb, the immuneACCESS table is reduced to in-frame sequences with V and J assigned. These tables do not hold every clone; where another copy was compared, an unresolved V gene accounts for under half, and the others remain unexplained. Recorded for this sample are about 40,000 clones; 80% to 90% of them occurred a single time. Of the sample, about 5% is held by the ten largest clones.

This clonotype originated in a female donor in good health, enrolled as a control in a pregnancy study. Here the sequenced sample was peripheral blood, taken in the first trimester of pregnancy. The chain was built from TRBV6-5 and TRBJ2-3, and TRBD2 aligns with 12 junction nucleotides. CDR3 protein: CASSSRLAGDRDTQYF. The bases read TGTGCCAGCAGTTCTAGACTAGCGGGGGACCGGGATACGCAGTATTTT.